Sequencing of this T cell receptor beta chain was carried out in a study of T cells in Graves' hyperthyroidism and ophthalmopathy. Looking at the study overall: Before any treatment, at initial diagnosis, peripheral blood was collected. Notes on the study in general: Blood samples included most of the expanded thyroid clonotypes exceeding 0.001.

Fresh peripheral blood, about 9.6 ml, yielded the PBMCs. Template material for amplifying TCR beta CDR3 regions consisted of RNA transcripts. First-round RT-PCR with HTBI primers amplified the TCR CDR3 region. One entry per CDR3 protein results from TCRdb running MiXCR on the multiplex PCR reads. The repertoire holds 600,000 to 850,000 distinct CDR3 sequences, roughly a sixth seen once, with over 15% in the top ten. This clonotype has at least ten counts. The antigen is unknown. V was clipped by 3 bases and J by 0 bases; unmatched bases: 8. Germline lookup yields CDR1 SGHTA and CDR2 FQGTGA. This CDR3 has 16 residues.

This chain connects TRBV7-3 to TRBJ2-7; 7 nucleotides agree with TRBD2. The sequenced sample consisted of blood. The receptor was isolated from a woman between 50 and 59 years old with Graves' hyperthyroidism that later progressed to Graves' ophthalmopathy. The CDR3 protein is CASSLIATSASYEQYF. The CDR3 coding sequence is TGTGCCAGCAGCTTGATCGCTACTAGCGCCTCCTACGAGCAGTACTTC.